Sequencing of this T cell receptor (beta chain) was carried out in a study of spatial heterogeneity in lung cancer. Overall study: Follow-up PBMC samples were sequenced when available, at a median of approximately 24 months after resection. Whole-study results and caveats: Relative to follow-up, resection was when ubiquitous expanded tumor TCRs appeared more in blood.

The V end lost 3 bases, the J end lost 1 base, and 15 bases lay between the germline ends. This CDR3 is built from 16 residues. Germline loops: CDR1 SGHTA, CDR2 FQGNSA. This clonotype counts as medium-sized. The antigen is undetermined. TCRdb passed the 5' RACE reads through MiXCR, listing each CDR3 protein once. The sample shows around 18,000 distinct CDR3 sequences, under 10% of them seen only once. The time point is: blood at routine non-recurrence follow-up after resection. Whole RNA, which was extracted from tumor, nontumor lung tissue or frozen PBMC, was sequenced without any cell sorting. Sequencing was performed on PBMCs, taken at follow-up. This chain joins TRBV7-2 and TRBJ2-5; TRBD1 is a possible D gene (6 bases). This TCR was sampled from a male donor with early-stage non-small cell lung cancer. For the CDR3, the DNA is TGTGCCAGCAGCTTTTGGGGCAGGGGAAGCCAAGAGACCCAGTACTTC. Amino acid sequence: CASSFWGRGSQETQYF.